Below, 14 T cell receptor beta chains from the same sample are listed, as sequenced in a study of blood T cell repertoires in COVID-19. The protocol was immunoSEQ multiplex PCR, while the TCRdb copy is restricted to in-frame clones and leaves out a portion. Of around 420,000 clones listed, over 75% are singletons. Source material: PBMCs or T cells enriched from blood (not recorded which). These receptors all stem from a woman between 40 and 50 years old with acute COVID-19.

CDR3 DNA sequence: TGCAGCGTAAACATACAGGGGGGCCATAAATATGGCTACACCTTC. Translating it yields CSVNIQGGHKYGYTF. The chain combines TRBV29-1 with TRBJ1-2; 8 nucleotides line up with TRBD1. Trimming took 6 bases from V and 5 from J; bases not matched to a gene: 14. The CDR3 has 15 amino acids. Germline CDR1 and CDR2: SQVTM and ANQGSEA. The full variable domain, in which reference TRBV29-1 and TRBJ1-2 provide the parts outside the CDR3, is SAVISQKPSRDICQRGTSLTIQCQVDSQVTMMFWYRQQPGQSLTLIATANQGSEATYESGFVIDKFPISRPNLTFSTLTVSNMSPEDSSIYLCSVNIQGGHKYGYTFGSGTRLTVV.

The rearrangement uses TRBV19 and TRBJ2-7; 8 bases match TRBD1. Germline CDR1 and CDR2: LNHDA and SQIVND (reference sequence). After removal of 6 bases from V and 7 bases from J, the junction contained 11 bases not matched to a gene. The CDR3 is 14 amino acids. The CDR3 DNA follows: TGTGCCAGTAGCGGGACAGGAAAACAGTGGGAGCAGTACTTC. Protein sequence: CASSGTGKQWEQYF.

The rearrangement joins TRBV15 to TRBJ1-5; TRBD1 is a possible D gene (5 bases). V was clipped by 0 bases and J by 2 bases, with 8 bases between them. The CDR3 covers 15 residues. Germline V gene data show CDR1 as LNHNV and CDR2 as YYDKDF (reference sequence). CDR3 sequence: CATSRDGRGNQPQHF. The CDR3, as DNA: TGTGCCACCAGCAGAGATGGCAGGGGCAATCAGCCCCAGCATTTT.

This clone was recorded a few times. V usage is TRBV2 and J usage is TRBJ2-3; possible D gene TRBD2, 7 bases. CDR3 length: 17 residues. V was pared by 2 bases and J by 3 bases, with 18 bases between. Germline V lookup: CDR1 SNHLY, CDR2 FYNNEI. CDR3 sequence reads: CASSEFVGGEETDTQYF. CDR3 nucleotide sequence: TGTGCCAGCAGTGAATTTGTAGGGGGGGAGGAGACAGATACGCAGTATTTT.

The J gene is TRBJ1-2, the V gene TRBV5-3; TRBD1 matches 10 bases. TRBV5-3 is an ORF; its function is uncertain. The ends lost 4 bases at V and 4 bases at J; junction bases unmatched: 4. The CDR3 is made up of 14 amino acids. The CDR3: CARSPTGGAYGYTF. The DNA of the CDR3 is TGTGCCAGAAGCCCGACAGGGGGCGCCTATGGCTACACCTTC.

The CDR3 DNA reads TGTGCCAGCAGCCCAAGGGACAGACAAGAGACCCAGTACTTC. Its translation: CASSPRDRQETQYF. The J gene is TRBJ2-5, the V gene TRBV7-8, with TRBD1 identical over 7 bases. Germline V lookup: CDR1 SGHVS, CDR2 FQNEAQ. V gave up 5 bases and J gave up 2 bases; unmatched junction bases: 5. The CDR3 is made up of 14 amino acids.

The chain has TRBV29-1 and TRBJ1-2; unclear D gene. V was clipped by 4 bases and J by 5 bases, with 14 bases between them. Germline V gene sequence: CDR1 SQVTM, CDR2 ANQGSEA. This CDR3 spans 13 amino acids. The CDR3 loop is CSVVDTGKYGYTF. CDR3 nucleotide sequence: TGCAGCGTTGTCGACACCGGCAAATATGGCTACACCTTC.

The V call is TRBV2, the J call TRBJ2-7, with D possibly being TRBD1 (6 bases). There are 12 residues in the CDR3. Trimming pared 8 bases from V and 0 bases from J, leaving 8 bases between. CDR1 is SNHLY and CDR2 is FYNNEI in the germline V gene. The CDR3 loop is CASRDTSYEQYF. The CDR3 coding sequence is TGTGCCAGCCGGGACACCTCCTACGAGCAGTACTTC.

CDR3 sequence: CASSEDNPGNSPLHF. The CDR3 bases are TGTGCCAGCAGTGAGGACAATCCGGGCAATTCACCCCTCCACTTT. J is TRBJ1-6 and V is TRBV2, with D maybe TRBD1 (5 bases). CDR3 size: 15 residues. CDR1 is SNHLY and CDR2 is FYNNEI in the germline V gene. The V and J ends lost 3 bases and 7 bases respectively, with 13 bases between them.

This clone appeared a single time. The chain couples TRBV19 to TRBJ2-1; maybe TRBD2 (7 bases). The ends were cut back, 1 base at V and 4 bases at J, with 11 bases in the middle. The CDR3 runs 15 residues. The germline CDR1 and CDR2 sequences are LNHDA and SQIVND (reference sequence). The CDR3 loop reads CASSIGGGAYNEQFF. As DNA, the CDR3 is TGTGCCAGTAGTATAGGAGGGGGGGCTTACAATGAGCAGTTCTTC.

The chain is built from TRBV5-6 and TRBJ2-1; no definite D call. Trimming shortened V by 2 bases and J by 11 bases, and 8 bases separated the two germline ends. The germline CDR1 and CDR2 sequences are SGHDT and YYEEEE. The CDR3 runs 11 residues. CDR3 coding DNA: TGTGCCAGCAGCTTAGACAACAAGCAGTTCTTC. Translated: CASSLDNKQFF.

This chain joins TRBV5-6 and TRBJ2-7; 8 bases are shared with TRBD2. CDR3 length: 15 residues. V lost 1 base to trimming and J lost 7 bases; unmatched junction nucleotides: 10. The germline CDR1 and CDR2 sequences are SGHDT and YYEEEE. The CDR3: CASSLFTGGAVEQYF. CDR3 bases: TGTGCCAGCAGCTTGTTCACCGGGGGGGCCGTTGAGCAGTACTTC.

This chain links TRBV5-1 with TRBJ2-3; D is unclear. The germline gives CDR1 SGHRS, CDR2 YFSETQ. V gave up 3 bases and J gave up 2 bases, with 7 bases separating them. This CDR3 is built from 13 residues. CDR3 sequence: CASSSRFTDTQYF. CDR3 bases: TGCGCCAGCAGCTCTAGGTTCACAGATACGCAGTATTTT.

The V call is TRBV25-1, the J call TRBJ1-5, with 9 bases that match TRBD1. CDR3 length: 15 residues. CDR1 is MGHDK and CDR2 is SYGVNS in the germline V gene. The ends lost 6 bases at V and 3 bases at J; junction bases unmatched: 6. The CDR3 region has the DNA TGTGCCAGCAGCCTCGGGACAGGGAACAATCAGCCCCAGCATTTT. Encoded protein: CASSLGTGNNQPQHF.